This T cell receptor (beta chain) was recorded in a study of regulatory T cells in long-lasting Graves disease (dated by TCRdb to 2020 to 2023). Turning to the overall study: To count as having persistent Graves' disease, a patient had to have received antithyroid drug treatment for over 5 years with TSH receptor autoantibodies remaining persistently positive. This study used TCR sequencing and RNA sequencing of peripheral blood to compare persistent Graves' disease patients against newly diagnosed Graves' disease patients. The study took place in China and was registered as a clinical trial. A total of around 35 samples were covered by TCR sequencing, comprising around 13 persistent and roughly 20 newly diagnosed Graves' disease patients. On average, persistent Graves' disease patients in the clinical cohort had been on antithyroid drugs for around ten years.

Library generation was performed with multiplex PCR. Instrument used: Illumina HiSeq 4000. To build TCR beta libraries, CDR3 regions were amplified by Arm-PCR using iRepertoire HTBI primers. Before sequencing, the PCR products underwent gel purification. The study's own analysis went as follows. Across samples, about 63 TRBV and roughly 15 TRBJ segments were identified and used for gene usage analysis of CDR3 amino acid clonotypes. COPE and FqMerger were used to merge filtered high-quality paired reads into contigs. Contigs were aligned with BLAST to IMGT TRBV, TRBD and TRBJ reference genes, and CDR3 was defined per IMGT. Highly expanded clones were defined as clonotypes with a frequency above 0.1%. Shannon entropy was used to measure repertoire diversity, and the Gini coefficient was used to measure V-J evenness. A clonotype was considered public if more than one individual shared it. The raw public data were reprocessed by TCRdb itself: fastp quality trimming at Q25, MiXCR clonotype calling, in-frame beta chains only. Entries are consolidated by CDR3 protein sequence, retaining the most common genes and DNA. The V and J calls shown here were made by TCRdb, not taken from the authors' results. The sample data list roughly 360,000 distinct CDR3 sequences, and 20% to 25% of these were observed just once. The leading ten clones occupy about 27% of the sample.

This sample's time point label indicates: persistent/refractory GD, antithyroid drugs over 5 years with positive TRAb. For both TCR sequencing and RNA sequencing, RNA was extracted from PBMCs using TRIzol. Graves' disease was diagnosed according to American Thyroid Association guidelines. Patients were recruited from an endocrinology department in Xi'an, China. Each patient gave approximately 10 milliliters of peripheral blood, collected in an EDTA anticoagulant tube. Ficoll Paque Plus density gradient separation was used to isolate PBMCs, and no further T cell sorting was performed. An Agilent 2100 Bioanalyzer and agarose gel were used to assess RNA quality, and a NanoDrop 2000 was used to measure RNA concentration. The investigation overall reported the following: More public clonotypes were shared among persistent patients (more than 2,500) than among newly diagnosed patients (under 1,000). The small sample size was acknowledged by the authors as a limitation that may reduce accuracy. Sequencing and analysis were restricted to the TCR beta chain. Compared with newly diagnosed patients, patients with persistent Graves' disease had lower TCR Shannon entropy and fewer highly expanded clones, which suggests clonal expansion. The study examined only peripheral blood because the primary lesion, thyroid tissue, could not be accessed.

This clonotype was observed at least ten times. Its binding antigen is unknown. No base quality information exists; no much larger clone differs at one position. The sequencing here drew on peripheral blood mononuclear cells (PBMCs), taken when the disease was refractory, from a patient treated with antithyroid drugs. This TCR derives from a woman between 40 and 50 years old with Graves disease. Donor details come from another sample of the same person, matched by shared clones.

This receptor has the CDR3 CASRKGRHMNTEAFF. In nucleotides, the sequence is TGTGCCAGCAGAAAAGGACGTCACATGAACACTGAAGCTTTCTTT. Rearrangement joined TRBV12-3 or TRBV12-4 to TRBJ1-1, with the D gene not clear enough to name. The CDR3 measures 15 amino acids from cysteine to phenylalanine. The read is trimmed to its CDR3 DNA, 45 bases read in frame from base 1. V is reduced by 6 bases and J by 0 bases, leaving a spacing of 14 bases between them.